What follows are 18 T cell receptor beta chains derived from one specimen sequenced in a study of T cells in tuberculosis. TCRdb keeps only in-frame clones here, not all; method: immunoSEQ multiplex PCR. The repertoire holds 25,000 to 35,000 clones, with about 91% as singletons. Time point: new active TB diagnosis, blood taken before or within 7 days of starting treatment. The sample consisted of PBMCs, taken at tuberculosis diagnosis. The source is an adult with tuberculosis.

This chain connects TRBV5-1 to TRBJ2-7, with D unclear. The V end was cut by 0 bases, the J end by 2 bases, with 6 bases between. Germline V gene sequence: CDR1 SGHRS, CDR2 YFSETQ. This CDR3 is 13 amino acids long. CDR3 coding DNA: TGCGCCAGCAGCTTGGCGGTGACCTACGAGCAGTACTTC. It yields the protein CASSLAVTYEQYF.

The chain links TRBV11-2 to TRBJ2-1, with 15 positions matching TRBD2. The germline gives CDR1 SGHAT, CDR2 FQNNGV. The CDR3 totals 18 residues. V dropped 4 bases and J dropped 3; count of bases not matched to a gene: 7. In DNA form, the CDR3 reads TGTGCCAGCAGCTATGGACTAGCGGGAGGGGATCTCTACAATGAGCAGTTCTTC. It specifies CASSYGLAGGDLYNEQFF.

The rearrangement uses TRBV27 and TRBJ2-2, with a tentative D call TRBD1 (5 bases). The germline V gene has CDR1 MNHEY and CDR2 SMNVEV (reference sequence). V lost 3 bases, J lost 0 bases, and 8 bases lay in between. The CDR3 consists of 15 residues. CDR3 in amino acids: CASSFRQTNTGELFF. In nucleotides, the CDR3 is TGTGCCAGCAGTTTCCGACAGACGAACACCGGGGAGCTGTTTTTT.

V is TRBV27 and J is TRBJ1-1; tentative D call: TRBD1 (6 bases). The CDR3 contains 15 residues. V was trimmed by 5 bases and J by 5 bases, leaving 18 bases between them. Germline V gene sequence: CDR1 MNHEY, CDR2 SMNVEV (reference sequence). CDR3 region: CASSPQGSRRTEAFF. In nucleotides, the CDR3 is TGTGCCAGCAGTCCTCAGGGGTCCCGGCGGACTGAAGCTTTCTTT.

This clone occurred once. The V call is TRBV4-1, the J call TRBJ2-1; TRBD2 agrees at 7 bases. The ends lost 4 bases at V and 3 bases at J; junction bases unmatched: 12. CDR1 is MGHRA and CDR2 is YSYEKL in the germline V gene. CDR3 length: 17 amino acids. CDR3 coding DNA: TGCGCCAGCAGCCCCTCTCTAGGGAGCGGGGTCTACAATGAGCAGTTCTTC. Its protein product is CASSPSLGSGVYNEQFF.

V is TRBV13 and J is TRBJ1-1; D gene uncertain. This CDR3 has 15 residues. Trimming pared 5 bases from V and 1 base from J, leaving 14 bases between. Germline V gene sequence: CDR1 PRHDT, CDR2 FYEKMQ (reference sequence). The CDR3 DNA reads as TGTGCCAGCAGCCCCGGGTGGGAGGAGAACACTGAAGCTTTCTTT. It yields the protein CASSPGWEENTEAFF. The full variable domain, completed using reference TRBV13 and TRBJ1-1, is AAGVIQSPRHLIKEKRETATLKCYPIPRHDTVYWYQQGPGQDPQFLISFYEKMQSDKGSIPDRFSAQQFSDYHSELNMSSLELGDSALYFCASSPGWEENTEAFFGQGTRLTVV.

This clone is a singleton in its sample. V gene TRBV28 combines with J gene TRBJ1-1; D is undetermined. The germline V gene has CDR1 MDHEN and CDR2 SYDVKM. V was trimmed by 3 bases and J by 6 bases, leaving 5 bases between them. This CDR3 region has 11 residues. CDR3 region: CASSFGPEAFF. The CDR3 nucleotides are TGTGCCAGCAGTTTTGGGCCTGAAGCTTTCTTT. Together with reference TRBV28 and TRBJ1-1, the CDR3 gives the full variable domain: DVKVTQSSRYLVKRTGEKVFLECVQDMDHENMFWYRQDPGLGLRLIYFSYDVKMKEKGDIPEGYSVSREKKERFSLILESASTNQTSMYLCASSFGPEAFFGQGTRLTVV.

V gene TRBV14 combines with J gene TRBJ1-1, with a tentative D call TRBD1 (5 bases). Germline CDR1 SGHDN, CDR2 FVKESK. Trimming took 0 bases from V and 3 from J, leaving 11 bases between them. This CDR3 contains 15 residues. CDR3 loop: CASSQDRQGYTEAFF. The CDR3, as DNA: TGTGCCAGCAGCCAAGACCGGCAGGGTTACACTGAAGCTTTCTTT.

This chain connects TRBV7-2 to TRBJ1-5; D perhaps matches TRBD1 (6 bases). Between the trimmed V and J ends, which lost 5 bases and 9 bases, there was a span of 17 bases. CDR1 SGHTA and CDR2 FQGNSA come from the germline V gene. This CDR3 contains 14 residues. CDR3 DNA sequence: TGTGCCAGCAGCGCGGGGGGCAGAATCCGGCCCCAGCATTTT. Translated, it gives CASSAGGRIRPQHF.

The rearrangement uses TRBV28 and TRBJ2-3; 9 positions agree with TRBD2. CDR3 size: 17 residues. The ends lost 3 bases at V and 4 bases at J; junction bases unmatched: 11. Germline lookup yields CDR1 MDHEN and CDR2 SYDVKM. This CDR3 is CASSFEVAGVSPDTQYF. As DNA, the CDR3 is TGTGCCAGCAGTTTCGAGGTAGCGGGAGTTAGCCCAGATACGCAGTATTTT.

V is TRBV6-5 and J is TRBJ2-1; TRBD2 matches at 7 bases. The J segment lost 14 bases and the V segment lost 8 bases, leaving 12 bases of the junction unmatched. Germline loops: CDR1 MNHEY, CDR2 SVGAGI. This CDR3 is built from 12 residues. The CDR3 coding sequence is TGTGCCAGCGATTCCAGTGGGGGGGAGAAGTTCTTC. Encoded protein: CASDSSGGEKFF.

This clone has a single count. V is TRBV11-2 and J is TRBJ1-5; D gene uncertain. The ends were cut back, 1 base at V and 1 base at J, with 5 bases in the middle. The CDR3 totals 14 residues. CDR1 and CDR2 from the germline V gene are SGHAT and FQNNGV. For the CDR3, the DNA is TGTGCCAGCAGCTTAGCCCAGAGCAATCAGCCCCAGCATTTT. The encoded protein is CASSLAQSNQPQHF. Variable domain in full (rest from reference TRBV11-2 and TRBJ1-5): EAGVAQSPRYKIIEKRQSVAFWCNPISGHATLYWYQQILGQGPKLLIQFQNNGVVDDSQLPKDRFSAERLKGVDSTLKIQPAKLEDSAVYLCASSLAQSNQPQHFGDGTRLSIL.

The CDR3 sequence is CASSLVGGAVGYTF. The CDR3 DNA follows: TGTGCCAGCAGCCTGGTAGGGGGCGCGGTTGGCTACACCTTC. This sequence joins TRBV6-5 and TRBJ1-2; 7 nucleotides align to TRBD1. In germline, CDR1 is MNHEY, CDR2 SVGAGI. The CDR3 loop spans 14 amino acids. With 6 bases clipped from V and 7 bases from J, the junction kept 11 bases outside the gene matches.

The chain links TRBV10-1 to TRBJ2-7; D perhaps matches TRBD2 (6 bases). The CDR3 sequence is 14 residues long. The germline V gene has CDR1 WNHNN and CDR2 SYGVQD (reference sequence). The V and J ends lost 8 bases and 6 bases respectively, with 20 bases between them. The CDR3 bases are TGCGCCAGCGGACCAGGAGGGGTGGCGGGCGAGCAGTACTTC. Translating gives CASGPGGVAGEQYF.

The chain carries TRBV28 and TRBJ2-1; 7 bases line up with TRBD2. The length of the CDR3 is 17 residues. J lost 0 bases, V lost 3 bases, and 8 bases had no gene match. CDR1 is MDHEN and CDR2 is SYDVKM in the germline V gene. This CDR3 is CASSLLAAPSSYNEQFF. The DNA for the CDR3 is TGTGCCAGCAGTTTGCTAGCGGCCCCGAGCTCCTACAATGAGCAGTTCTTC.

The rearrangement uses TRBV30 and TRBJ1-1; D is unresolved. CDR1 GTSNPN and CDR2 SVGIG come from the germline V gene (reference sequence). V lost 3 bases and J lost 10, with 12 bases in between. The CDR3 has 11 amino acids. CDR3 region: CAWREGGGAFF. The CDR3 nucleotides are TGTGCCTGGAGGGAAGGAGGAGGAGCTTTCTTT.

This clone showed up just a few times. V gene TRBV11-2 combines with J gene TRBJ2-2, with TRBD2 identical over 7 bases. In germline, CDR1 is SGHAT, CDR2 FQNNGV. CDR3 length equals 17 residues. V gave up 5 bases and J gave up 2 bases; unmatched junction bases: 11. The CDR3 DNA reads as TGTGCCAGCAGCACGTCCCTGACTAGCAGAAACACCGGGGAGCTGTTTTTT. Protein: CASSTSLTSRNTGELFF.

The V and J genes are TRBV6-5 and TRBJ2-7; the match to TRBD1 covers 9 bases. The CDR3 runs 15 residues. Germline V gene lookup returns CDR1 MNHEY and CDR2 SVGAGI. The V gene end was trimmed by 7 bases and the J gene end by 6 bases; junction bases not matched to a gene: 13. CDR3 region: CASKGANRGPGEQYF. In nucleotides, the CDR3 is TGTGCCAGCAAGGGGGCGAACAGGGGGCCGGGCGAGCAGTACTTC.